This section outlines one TCR beta chain sequence together with its context. Subsets obtained from CD4+ cells comprised CD45RA+ naive and CD45RA-negative memory cells. The source of the sample is a study of shared clonotypes between healthy human individuals. The data were produced by immunoSEQ multiplex PCR, yet TCRdb's version contains in-frame clones alone and is incomplete. The profile shows some 2.4 million clones, 93% of them singletons. In germline, CDR1 is SGHNT, CDR2 YYREEE (reference sequence). The CDR3 runs 16 residues. The sequence was collected from a man between 18 and 29 years old in good health. Some clones in this sample may be carry-over from other donors' samples. The chain combines TRBV5-4 with TRBJ2-5; 7 positions agree with TRBD2. The J call may be incorrect, as the DNA end agrees better with TRBJ2-7. Sequenced material: naive CD4+ T cells from PBMCs. Subset reported: CD45RA+ positively selected. CDR3 in amino acids: CASSTAASGYSYEQYF. The DNA for the CDR3 is TGTGCCAGCAGTACCGCGGCTAGCGGCTACTCCTACGAGCAGTACTTC.